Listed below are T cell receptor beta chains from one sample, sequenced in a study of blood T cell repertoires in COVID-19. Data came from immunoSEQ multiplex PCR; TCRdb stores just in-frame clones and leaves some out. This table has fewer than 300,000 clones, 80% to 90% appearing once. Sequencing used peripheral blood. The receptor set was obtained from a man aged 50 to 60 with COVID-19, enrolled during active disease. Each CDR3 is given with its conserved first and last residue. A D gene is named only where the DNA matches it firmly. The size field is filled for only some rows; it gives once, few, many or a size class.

CDR3nt: TGTGCCTGGAGTCAGACAGGGAGAGGCTACACCTTC; CDR3aa: CAWSQTGRGYTF; abundance: .; v_gene: TRBV30; d_gene: TRBD1; j_gene: TRBJ1-2
CDR3nt: TGTGCCAGCAGGGACTACTCAAACACCGGGGAGCTGTTTTTT; CDR3aa: CASRDYSNTGELFF; abundance: .; v_gene: TRBV2; d_gene: .; j_gene: TRBJ2-2
CDR3nt: TGTGCCAGCAGGCAGGGGGCGACCGAGCAGTACTTC; CDR3aa: CASRQGATEQYF; abundance: once; v_gene: TRBV6-5; d_gene: TRBD1; j_gene: TRBJ2-7
CDR3nt: TGTGCCAGCTCACCGGGACAGGGTACCTACGAGCAGTACTTC; CDR3aa: CASSPGQGTYEQYF; abundance: few; v_gene: TRBV18; d_gene: TRBD1; j_gene: TRBJ2-7
CDR3nt: TGTGCCAGCTCACTCCAGGAGCAGGGGGAGCCCCAGCATTTT; CDR3aa: CASSLQEQGEPQHF; abundance: .; v_gene: TRBV18; d_gene: TRBD1; j_gene: TRBJ1-5
CDR3nt: TGCGCCAGCAGTGGGCGGGGACAGGGAGAGACTGAAGCTTTCTTT; CDR3aa: CASSGRGQGETEAFF; abundance: .; v_gene: TRBV10-2; d_gene: TRBD1; j_gene: TRBJ1-1
CDR3nt: TGTGCCAGTAGTCCGGGGGGACAGGGGCTCATCGTGGACACCGGGGAGCTGTTTTTT; CDR3aa: CASSPGGQGLIVDTGELFF; abundance: once; v_gene: TRBV19; d_gene: TRBD1; j_gene: TRBJ2-2
CDR3nt: TGTGCCAGCAGCTTGCAGGGGGCGGTCACTGAAGCTTTCTTT; CDR3aa: CASSLQGAVTEAFF; abundance: few; v_gene: TRBV5-6; d_gene: TRBD1; j_gene: TRBJ1-1
CDR3nt: TGTGCCAGCTCACCACGTGCCAGCAAGCGCTCGGACGAGCAGTACTTC; CDR3aa: CASSPRASKRSDEQYF; abundance: .; v_gene: TRBV18; d_gene: .; j_gene: TRBJ2-7
CDR3nt: TGTGCCAGCACCTGGGACAGGGCGAATGAGCAGTTCTTC; CDR3aa: CASTWDRANEQFF; abundance: .; v_gene: TRBV6-6; d_gene: TRBD1; j_gene: TRBJ2-1
CDR3nt: TGTGCCAGCAGCTTGGGTGTAGGGGCTAGCGGAAATGAGCAGTTCTTC; CDR3aa: CASSLGVGASGNEQFF; abundance: .; v_gene: TRBV7-6; d_gene: TRBD2; j_gene: TRBJ2-1
CDR3nt: TGTGCCAGCAGTTACGAGCGCGGGAGAGTCGTTTACGAGCAGTACTTC; CDR3aa: CASSYERGRVVYEQYF; abundance: .; v_gene: TRBV6-2/TRBV6-3; d_gene: TRBD2; j_gene: TRBJ2-7
CDR3nt: TGTGCCAGCCAACTAACAGGTTCTGGAAACACCATATATTTT; CDR3aa: CASQLTGSGNTIYF; abundance: .; v_gene: TRBV25-1; d_gene: .; j_gene: TRBJ1-3
CDR3nt: TGTGCCAGCTCACCTCGCGGGGTGGAGGACGTGAACACTGAAGCTTTCTTT; CDR3aa: CASSPRGVEDVNTEAFF; abundance: .; v_gene: TRBV18; d_gene: .; j_gene: TRBJ1-1
CDR3nt: TGTGCCCTTAGGTCGGGGCATCCAGGGGCTGGGGGCTACACCTTC; CDR3aa: CALRSGHPGAGGYTF; abundance: .; v_gene: TRBV28; d_gene: .; j_gene: TRBJ1-2
CDR3nt: TGTGCCAGTAGCGCCCAGCCAGGGCCGCTCCTCCACTTT; CDR3aa: CASSAQPGPLLHF; abundance: .; v_gene: TRBV19; d_gene: .; j_gene: TRBJ1-6
CDR3nt: TGTGCCAGCAGCTTAGACGCTACCTACGAGCAGTACTTC; CDR3aa: CASSLDATYEQYF; abundance: once; v_gene: TRBV7-2; d_gene: .; j_gene: TRBJ2-7
CDR3nt: TGTGCCAGCAGCCAAACGACAGCCCTCGGCGGGGAGCTGTTTTTT; CDR3aa: CASSQTTALGGELFF; abundance: .; v_gene: TRBV7-9; d_gene: .; j_gene: TRBJ2-2
CDR3nt: TGTGCCAGCAGCTCCGAGGGTTATGGCTACACCTTC; CDR3aa: CASSSEGYGYTF; abundance: .; v_gene: TRBV9; d_gene: .; j_gene: TRBJ1-2
CDR3nt: TGTGCCAGCAGTAGAGGGGGAAGCAATCAGCCCCAGCATTTT; CDR3aa: CASSRGGSNQPQHF; abundance: once; v_gene: TRBV6-5; d_gene: .; j_gene: TRBJ1-5
CDR3nt: TGCGCCAGCAGCTTGACCCCCGGGACAGGGAACACTGAAGCTTTCTTT; CDR3aa: CASSLTPGTGNTEAFF; abundance: .; v_gene: TRBV5-1; d_gene: TRBD1; j_gene: TRBJ1-1
CDR3nt: TGTGCCAGCAGTGCCGGTGGCGGGAGGAACTATGGCTACACCTTC; CDR3aa: CASSAGGGRNYGYTF; abundance: once; v_gene: TRBV2; d_gene: .; j_gene: TRBJ1-2
CDR3nt: TGTGCCAGCAGCTCCATCCCTAGCGGGAGGGCCAATGAGCAGTTCTTC; CDR3aa: CASSSIPSGRANEQFF; abundance: .; v_gene: TRBV7-8; d_gene: TRBD2; j_gene: TRBJ2-1
CDR3nt: TGTGCCAGCAGCTCAACAGTGAACACTGAAGCTTTCTTT; CDR3aa: CASSSTVNTEAFF; abundance: .; v_gene: TRBV12-3/TRBV12-4; d_gene: .; j_gene: TRBJ1-1
CDR3nt: TGTGCCAGCAGTTTACGCCCCCGGACAGGGGCCACGATCGGTAGGGATTCACCCCTCCACTTT; CDR3aa: CASSLRPRTGATIGRDSPLHF; abundance: .; v_gene: TRBV27; d_gene: TRBD1; j_gene: TRBJ1-6
CDR3nt: TGTGCCAGCAGCCCACAAAGAAGAAACGGACTTGTTGGGGCCAACGTCCTGACTTTC; CDR3aa: CASSPQRRNGLVGANVLTF; abundance: .; v_gene: TRBV11-2; d_gene: .; j_gene: TRBJ2-6
CDR3nt: TGTGCCAGTAGTACCCCTGGCAGGGGGCTCTACGAGCAGTACTTC; CDR3aa: CASSTPGRGLYEQYF; abundance: .; v_gene: TRBV19; d_gene: TRBD1; j_gene: TRBJ2-7
CDR3nt: TGCAGCGCTCGACTAGCGGGGTACAATGAGCAGTTCTTC; CDR3aa: CSARLAGYNEQFF; abundance: .; v_gene: TRBV29-1; d_gene: TRBD2; j_gene: TRBJ2-1
CDR3nt: TGTGCCAGCAGCTTGGGGCAGTTTGACACCGGGGAGCTGTTTTTT; CDR3aa: CASSLGQFDTGELFF; abundance: .; v_gene: TRBV5-4; d_gene: .; j_gene: TRBJ2-2
CDR3nt: TGTGCCAGTAGTATCGGGTCCTCCGCTCGACAGGGGTCTGGCTACACCTTC; CDR3aa: CASSIGSSARQGSGYTF; abundance: .; v_gene: TRBV19; d_gene: TRBD1; j_gene: TRBJ1-2
CDR3nt: TGCGCCAGCAGCTTGGTTGCAGAAAAAGAGACCCAGTACTTC; CDR3aa: CASSLVAEKETQYF; abundance: once; v_gene: TRBV5-1; d_gene: .; j_gene: TRBJ2-5
CDR3nt: TGTGCCAGCAGTTTCGGTGGGGCTCGGGGCTACACCTTC; CDR3aa: CASSFGGARGYTF; abundance: .; v_gene: TRBV27; d_gene: .; j_gene: TRBJ1-2
CDR3nt: TGTGCCAGCAGTTTTCCCAGGGCCCTCAATCAGCCCCAGCATTTT; CDR3aa: CASSFPRALNQPQHF; abundance: few; v_gene: TRBV28; d_gene: .; j_gene: TRBJ1-5
CDR3nt: TGTGCCAGCAGCCAAACAGGGGGCACCGGAAAACTGTTTTTT; CDR3aa: CASSQTGGTGKLFF; abundance: once; v_gene: TRBV3-1/TRBV3-2; d_gene: TRBD1; j_gene: TRBJ1-4
CDR3nt: TGTGCCACCAGCAGAGGCCCCCTCGGGACAGGTCCTCAGCCCCAGCATTTT; CDR3aa: CATSRGPLGTGPQPQHF; abundance: .; v_gene: TRBV15; d_gene: TRBD1; j_gene: TRBJ1-5
CDR3nt: TGTGCCAGCAGCCCCACTATCGACAATGAGCAGTTCTTC; CDR3aa: CASSPTIDNEQFF; abundance: .; v_gene: TRBV7-2; d_gene: .; j_gene: TRBJ2-1
CDR3nt: TGTGCCAGCAGCCGGGGGGGGCCCAATCAGCCCCAGCATTTT; CDR3aa: CASSRGGPNQPQHF; abundance: .; v_gene: TRBV14; d_gene: .; j_gene: TRBJ1-5
CDR3nt: TGTGCCAGCAGTGGTCCGGGACAGGGGGCAGTGCTGTTTTTT; CDR3aa: CASSGPGQGAVLFF; abundance: .; v_gene: TRBV25-1; d_gene: TRBD1; j_gene: TRBJ2-2
CDR3nt: TGTGCCAGCAGGCGACCCGGACAGGGGAACACTGAAGCTTTCTTT; CDR3aa: CASRRPGQGNTEAFF; abundance: once; v_gene: TRBV3-1/TRBV3-2; d_gene: TRBD1; j_gene: TRBJ1-1
CDR3nt: TGTGCCAGCAGTTATACAGGGAGTCAGCCCCAGCATTTT; CDR3aa: CASSYTGSQPQHF; abundance: .; v_gene: TRBV6-5; d_gene: .; j_gene: TRBJ1-5
CDR3nt: TGCAGCGTTGAATCTGAGGCAGATACGCAGTATTTT; CDR3aa: CSVESEADTQYF; abundance: few; v_gene: TRBV29-1; d_gene: .; j_gene: TRBJ2-3
CDR3nt: TGTGCCAGCAGTAAAACAGGGGCGAATCATTCACCCCTCCACTTT; CDR3aa: CASSKTGANHSPLHF; abundance: .; v_gene: TRBV27; d_gene: TRBD1; j_gene: TRBJ1-6
CDR3nt: TGTGCCAGCAGTTACGGGGGGGTAGGGGAGCAGCCCCAGCATTTT; CDR3aa: CASSYGGVGEQPQHF; abundance: .; v_gene: TRBV6-5; d_gene: .; j_gene: TRBJ1-5
CDR3nt: TGTGCCAGCAGCTACGCGGTGCGGGAGGCTTACGAGCAGTACTTC; CDR3aa: CASSYAVREAYEQYF; abundance: .; v_gene: TRBV2; d_gene: TRBD2; j_gene: TRBJ2-7
CDR3nt: TGTGCCAGCAGCCAAGCGGTGTCGGGAGCTTTCTTT; CDR3aa: CASSQAVSGAFF; abundance: .; v_gene: TRBV3-1/TRBV3-2; d_gene: .; j_gene: TRBJ1-1
CDR3nt: TGTGCCAGCAGCCCAGGGGGCAGGGGCAACGAGCAGTACTTC; CDR3aa: CASSPGGRGNEQYF; abundance: once; v_gene: TRBV5-4; d_gene: TRBD1; j_gene: TRBJ2-7
CDR3nt: TGTGCCAGCAGTGAAAATTTGGCAGGGGTCACTGAAGCTTTCTTT; CDR3aa: CASSENLAGVTEAFF; abundance: .; v_gene: TRBV2; d_gene: .; j_gene: TRBJ1-1
CDR3nt: TGTGTCAGAAGCTTAGGGGCACCTAGCACAGATACGCAGTATTTT; CDR3aa: CVRSLGAPSTDTQYF; abundance: .; v_gene: TRBV7-5; d_gene: .; j_gene: TRBJ2-3
CDR3nt: TGTGCCAGCAGCCAGACCCGGGACAGGGGGCGCTGGGGCTCTGGGGCCAACGTCCTGACTTTC; CDR3aa: CASSQTRDRGRWGSGANVLTF; abundance: .; v_gene: TRBV6-6; d_gene: TRBD1; j_gene: TRBJ2-6
CDR3nt: TGTGCCAGCAGCTGGTGGACAGGGAGGACCGGGGAGCTGTTTTTT; CDR3aa: CASSWWTGRTGELFF; abundance: .; v_gene: TRBV13; d_gene: TRBD1; j_gene: TRBJ2-2
CDR3nt: TGTGCCAGCGCGTCTGGGACAGGGGGCTCCTCTGGAAACACCATATATTTT; CDR3aa: CASASGTGGSSGNTIYF; abundance: .; v_gene: TRBV28; d_gene: TRBD1; j_gene: TRBJ1-3
CDR3nt: TGTGCCAGCAGTCCCGGAATTATCGGGGACAGAGAAAATCAGCCCCAGCATTTT; CDR3aa: CASSPGIIGDRENQPQHF; abundance: .; v_gene: TRBV7-9; d_gene: TRBD1; j_gene: TRBJ1-5
CDR3nt: TGTGCCAGCAGCGAAAGACAGTACAATCAGCCCCAGCATTTT; CDR3aa: CASSERQYNQPQHF; abundance: once; v_gene: TRBV3-1/TRBV3-2; d_gene: .; j_gene: TRBJ1-5
CDR3nt: TGTGCCAGTAGTATTGGAGGCGTCCTGACTTTC; CDR3aa: CASSIGGVLTF; abundance: .; v_gene: TRBV19; d_gene: .; j_gene: TRBJ2-6
CDR3nt: TGCAGCGTTGAAGACGGGGAGGCGGGGTGGCAGGGGGGCTATGGCTACACCTTC; CDR3aa: CSVEDGEAGWQGGYGYTF; abundance: few; v_gene: TRBV29-1; d_gene: TRBD1; j_gene: TRBJ1-2
CDR3nt: TGTGCCATCAGTGAGTCGAGGGGCGGGAGGGCCACTCGCTACGAGCAGTACTTC; CDR3aa: CAISESRGGRATRYEQYF; abundance: .; v_gene: TRBV10-3; d_gene: TRBD2; j_gene: TRBJ2-7
CDR3nt: TGTGCCAGCAGTCGTTCCCGGGGAATCGAAGGCTACACCTTC; CDR3aa: CASSRSRGIEGYTF; abundance: .; v_gene: TRBV2; d_gene: .; j_gene: TRBJ1-2
CDR3nt: TGTGCCAGCAGCTTGGGGGGGAGGAACACCGGGGAGCTGTTTTTT; CDR3aa: CASSLGGRNTGELFF; abundance: .; v_gene: TRBV7-8; d_gene: TRBD2; j_gene: TRBJ2-2
CDR3nt: TGTGCCAGCAGCCAAGGGGAGGGTTTAAAGTCCTACGAGCAGTACTTC; CDR3aa: CASSQGEGLKSYEQYF; abundance: .; v_gene: TRBV4-2; d_gene: TRBD2; j_gene: TRBJ2-7